Reported below is one T cell receptor beta chain. The CDR3 spans 15 residues. Losses at the gene ends were 4 bases for V and 7 bases for J; bases not matched to a gene: 9. In germline, CDR1 is MNHNY, CDR2 SVGAGI (reference sequence). The protocol was immunoSEQ multiplex PCR, while the TCRdb copy is restricted to in-frame clones and leaves out a portion. The sample lists tens of thousands of clones, around 96% seen once, with around 3% in the top ten. The sample comes from a study of monozygotic twins with cystic fibrosis. The source material was blood. V is TRBV6-6 and J is TRBJ1-4; TRBD1 matches 7 bases. The clonotype originates from a girl aged 2-9 years with cystic fibrosis. In DNA, the CDR3 is TGTGCCAGCAGTTCCGACAGGGCAGGGATTGAAAAACTGTTTTTT. Its translation: CASSSDRAGIEKLFF.